The sequence of this T cell receptor beta chain was determined in a study of blood T cell repertoires in COVID-19. Across the study: Sites in the United States, Italy and Spain provided acute and convalescent COVID-19 samples. T cells, B-cell-depleted T cells, or PBMCs supplied cDNA or gDNA.

Authors' analysis steps: Cell counts per sample came from amplifying reference gene primers. Sequencing used immunoSEQ multiplex PCR; TCRdb keeps in-frame clones, though not all of them. V and J calls and clone size are those listed in that table; D and trimming were worked out from the DNA. The repertoire holds under 200,000 clones, with 88% as singletons. The CDR3 runs 15 residues. The germline V gene encodes CDR1 LGHDT and CDR2 YNNKEL (reference sequence). The V end was cut by 2 bases, the J end by 5 bases, with 13 bases between. The specimen sequenced was peripheral blood. The TCR originated in a man between 18 and 35 years old with active or convalescent COVID-19. This sequence joins TRBV3-1 (or the pseudogene TRBV3-2) and TRBJ1-5; D might be TRBD1 (5 bases). CDR3 sequence reads: CASSQTSGYDQPQHF. CDR3 DNA sequence: TGTGCCAGCAGCCAAACTTCAGGGTACGATCAGCCCCAGCATTTT.